The clone carrying this T cell receptor (beta chain) was seen many times. The sample comes from a study of early T cells in non-severe SARS-CoV-2 infection. Overall study context: The study sequenced bulk RNA from unsorted whole blood, with chains unpaired.

Per the germline V gene, CDR1 is MNHEY and CDR2 is SVGEGT. The CDR3 sequence is 14 residues long. V was clipped by 7 bases and J by 2 bases; unmatched bases: 5. Unique molecular identifiers (one per individual cDNA molecule) were attached. TCRdb analysed the 5' RACE reads with MiXCR anew, one entry per CDR3 protein. The sample lists around 110,000 distinct CDR3 sequences; around 10% were seen once. Material for sequencing was whole blood. The sequence derives from an adult who was a healthcare worker with PCR-confirmed SARS-CoV-2 infection or an uninfected control (not recorded which). V gene TRBV6-2 or TRBV6-3 combines with J gene TRBJ1-5; 7 bases line up with TRBD1. Here the CDR3 reads CASTPDRGNQPQHF. CDR3 DNA sequence: TGTGCCAGCACCCCCGACAGGGGCAATCAGCCCCAGCATTTT.